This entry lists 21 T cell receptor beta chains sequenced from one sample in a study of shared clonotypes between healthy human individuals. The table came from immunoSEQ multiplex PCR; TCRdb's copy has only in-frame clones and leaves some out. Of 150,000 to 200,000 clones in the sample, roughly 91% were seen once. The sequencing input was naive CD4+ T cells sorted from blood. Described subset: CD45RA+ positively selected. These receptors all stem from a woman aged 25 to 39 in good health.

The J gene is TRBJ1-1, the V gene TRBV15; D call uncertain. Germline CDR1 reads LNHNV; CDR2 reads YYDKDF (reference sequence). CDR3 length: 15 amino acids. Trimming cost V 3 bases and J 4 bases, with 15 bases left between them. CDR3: CATSSPYEGVTEAFF. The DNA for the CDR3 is TGTGCCACCAGCAGTCCCTACGAGGGAGTCACTGAAGCTTTCTTT.

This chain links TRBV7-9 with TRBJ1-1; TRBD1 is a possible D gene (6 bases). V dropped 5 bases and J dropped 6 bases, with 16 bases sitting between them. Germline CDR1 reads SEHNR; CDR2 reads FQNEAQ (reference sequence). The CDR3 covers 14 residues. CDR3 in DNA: TGTGCCAGCAGCCTACAGGGTCTGGTCGCTGAAGCTTTCTTT. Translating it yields CASSLQGLVAEAFF.

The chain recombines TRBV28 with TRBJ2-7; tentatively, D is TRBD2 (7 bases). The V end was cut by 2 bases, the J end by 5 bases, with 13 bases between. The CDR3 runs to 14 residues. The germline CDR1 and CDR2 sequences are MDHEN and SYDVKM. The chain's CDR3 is CASSLGGGPDEQYF. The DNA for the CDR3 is TGTGCCAGCAGTTTAGGGGGGGGCCCCGACGAGCAGTACTTC.

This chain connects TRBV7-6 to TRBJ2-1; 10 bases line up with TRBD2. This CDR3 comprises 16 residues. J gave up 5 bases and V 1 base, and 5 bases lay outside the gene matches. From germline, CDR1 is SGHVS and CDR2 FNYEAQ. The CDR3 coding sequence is TGTGCCAGCAGCTTAGGGATAGCGGGAGGTCACAATGAGCAGTTCTTC. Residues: CASSLGIAGGHNEQFF.

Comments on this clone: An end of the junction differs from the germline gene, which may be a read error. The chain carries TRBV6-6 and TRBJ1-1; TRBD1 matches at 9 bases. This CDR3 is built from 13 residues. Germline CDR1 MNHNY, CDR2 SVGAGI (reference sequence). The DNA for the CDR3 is TGTGCCATCAGTGGGACGGACAGGGGTTCAGCTTTCTTT. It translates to CAISGTDRGSAFF.

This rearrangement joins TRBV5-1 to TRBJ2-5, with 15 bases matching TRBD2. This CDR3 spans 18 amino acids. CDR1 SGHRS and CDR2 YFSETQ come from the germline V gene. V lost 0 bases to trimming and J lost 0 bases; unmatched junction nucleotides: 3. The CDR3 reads CASSLVGLAGGYQETQYF. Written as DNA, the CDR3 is TGCGCCAGCAGCTTGGTGGGACTAGCGGGAGGCTACCAAGAGACCCAGTACTTC. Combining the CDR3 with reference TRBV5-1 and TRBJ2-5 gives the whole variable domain KAGVTQTPRYLIKTRGQQVTLSCSPISGHRSVSWYQQTPGQGLQFLFEYFSETQRNKGNFPGRFSGRQFSNSRSEMNVSTLELGDSALYLCASSLVGLAGGYQETQYFGPGTRLLVL.

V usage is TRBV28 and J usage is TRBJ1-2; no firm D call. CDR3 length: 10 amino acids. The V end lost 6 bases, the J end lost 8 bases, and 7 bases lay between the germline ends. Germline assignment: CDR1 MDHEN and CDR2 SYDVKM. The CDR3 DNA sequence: TGTGCCAGCAGGGAGGACGGCTACACCTTC. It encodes CASREDGYTF.

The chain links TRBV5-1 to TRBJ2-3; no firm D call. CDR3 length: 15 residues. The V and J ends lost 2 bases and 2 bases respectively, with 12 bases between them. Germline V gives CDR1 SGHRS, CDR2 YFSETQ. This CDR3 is CASSLSQRPTDTQYF. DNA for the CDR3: TGCGCCAGCAGCTTATCCCAACGACCCACAGATACGCAGTATTTT.

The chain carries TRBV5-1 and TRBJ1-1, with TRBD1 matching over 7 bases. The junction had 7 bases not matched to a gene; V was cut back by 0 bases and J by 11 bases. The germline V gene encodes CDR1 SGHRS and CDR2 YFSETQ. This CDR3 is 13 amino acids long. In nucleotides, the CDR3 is TGCGCCAGCAGCTTGGGGCAGGGGGATAGGGCTTTCTTT. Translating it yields CASSLGQGDRAFF.

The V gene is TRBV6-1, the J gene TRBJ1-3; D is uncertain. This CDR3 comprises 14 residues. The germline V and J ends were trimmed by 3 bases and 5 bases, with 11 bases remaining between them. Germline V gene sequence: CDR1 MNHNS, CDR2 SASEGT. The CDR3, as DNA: TGTGCCAGCAGTGAGATGGGAATCAGAAACACCATATATTTT. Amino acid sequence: CASSEMGIRNTIYF.

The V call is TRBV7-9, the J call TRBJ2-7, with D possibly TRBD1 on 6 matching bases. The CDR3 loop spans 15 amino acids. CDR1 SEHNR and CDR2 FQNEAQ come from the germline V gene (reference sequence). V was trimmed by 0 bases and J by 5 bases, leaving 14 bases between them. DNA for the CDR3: TGTGCCAGCAGCTTAGCGCGGACAGTAAGGAACGAGCAGTACTTC. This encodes CASSLARTVRNEQYF.

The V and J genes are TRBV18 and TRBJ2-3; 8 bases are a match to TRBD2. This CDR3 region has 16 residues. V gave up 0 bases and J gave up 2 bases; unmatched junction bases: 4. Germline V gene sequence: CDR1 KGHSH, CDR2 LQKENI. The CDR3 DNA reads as TGTGCCAGCTCACCACCCCTAGCGGGCGACACAGATACGCAGTATTTT. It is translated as CASSPPLAGDTDTQYF.

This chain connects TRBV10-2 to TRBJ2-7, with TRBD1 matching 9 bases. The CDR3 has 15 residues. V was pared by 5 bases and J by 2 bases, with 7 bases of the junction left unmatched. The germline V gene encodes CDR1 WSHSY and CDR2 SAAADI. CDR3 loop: CASSFDRGRAYEQYF. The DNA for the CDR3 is TGCGCCAGCAGTTTCGACAGGGGGAGAGCCTACGAGCAGTACTTC.

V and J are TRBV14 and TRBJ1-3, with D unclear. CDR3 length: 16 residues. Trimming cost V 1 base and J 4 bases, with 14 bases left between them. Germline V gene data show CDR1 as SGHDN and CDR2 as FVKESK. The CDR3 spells CASSQGGGWTGNTIYF. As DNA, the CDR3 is TGTGCCAGCAGCCAAGGCGGTGGGTGGACGGGAAACACCATATATTTT.

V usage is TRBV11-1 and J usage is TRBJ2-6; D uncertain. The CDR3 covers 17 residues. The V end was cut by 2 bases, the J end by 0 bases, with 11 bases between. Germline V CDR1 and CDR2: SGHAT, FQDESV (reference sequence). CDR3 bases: TGTGCCAGCAGCTTAACATATCTCCTCTCTGGGGCCAACGTCCTGACTTTC. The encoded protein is CASSLTYLLSGANVLTF.

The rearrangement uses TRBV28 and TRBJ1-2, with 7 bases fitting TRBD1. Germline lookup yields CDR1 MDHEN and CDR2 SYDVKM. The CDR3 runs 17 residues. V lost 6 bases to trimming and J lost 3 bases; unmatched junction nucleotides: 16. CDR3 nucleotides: TGTGCCAGCAGGTTGGAGGGTCCAGGGGGAAGAGACTATGGCTACACCTTC. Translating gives CASRLEGPGGRDYGYTF.

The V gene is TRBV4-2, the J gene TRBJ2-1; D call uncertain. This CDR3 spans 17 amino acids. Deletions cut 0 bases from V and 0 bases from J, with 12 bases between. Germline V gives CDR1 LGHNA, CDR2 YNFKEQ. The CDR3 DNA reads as TGTGCCAGCAGCCAAGACTTGCGGTATAGCTCCTACAATGAGCAGTTCTTC. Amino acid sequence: CASSQDLRYSSYNEQFF.

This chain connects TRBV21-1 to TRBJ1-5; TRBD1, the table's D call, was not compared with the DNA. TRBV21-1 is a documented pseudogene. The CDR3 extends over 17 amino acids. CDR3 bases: TGTGCCAGCAGCTCCTGGGACAGGGATTATAGCAATCAGCCCCAGCATTTT. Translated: CASSSWDRDYSNQPQHF.

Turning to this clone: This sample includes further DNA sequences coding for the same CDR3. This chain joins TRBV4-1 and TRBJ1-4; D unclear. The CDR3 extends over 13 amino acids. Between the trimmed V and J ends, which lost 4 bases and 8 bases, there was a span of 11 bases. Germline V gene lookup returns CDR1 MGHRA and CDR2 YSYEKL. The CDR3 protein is CASSRGPGEKLFF. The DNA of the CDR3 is TGCGCCAGCAGCCGAGGCCCGGGGGAAAAACTGTTTTTT.

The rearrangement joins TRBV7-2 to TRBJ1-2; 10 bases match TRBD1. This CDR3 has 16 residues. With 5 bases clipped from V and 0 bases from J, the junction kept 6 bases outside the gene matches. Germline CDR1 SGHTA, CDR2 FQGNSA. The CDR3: CASSARDRGSNYGYTF. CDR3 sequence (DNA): TGTGCCAGCAGCGCCAGGGACAGGGGATCTAACTATGGCTACACCTTC.

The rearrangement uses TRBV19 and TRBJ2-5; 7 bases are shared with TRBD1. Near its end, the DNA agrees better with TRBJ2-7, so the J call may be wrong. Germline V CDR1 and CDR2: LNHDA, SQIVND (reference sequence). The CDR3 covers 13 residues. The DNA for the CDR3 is TGTGCCAGTAGTAAGACTGGGACAGCCGAGCAGTACTTC. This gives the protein CASSKTGTAEQYF.